This T cell receptor (beta chain) was found in a study of blood T cells in healthy people across ages. Ranging in age from about 6 to 100, the donors were healthy Caucasian individuals from Russia. Then a second PCR, running about 7 to 11 cycles, was carried out with a sample-barcoded 5' primer and a J-beta primer mix. TCRdb re-called the 5' RACE reads with MiXCR, one entry per CDR3 protein. The sample lists 1.5 million to 2 million distinct CDR3 sequences, roughly 27% occurring once. With 10 bases removed from V and 2 bases from J, the gap between germline ends came to 23 bases. The CDR3 has 16 residues. Germline CDR1 is LNHDA and CDR2 is SQIVND (reference sequence). Findings and caveats of the study: Naive T cell percentage and TCR beta diversity correlated strongly. Since the PBMCs were unsorted, naive and antigen-experienced cells could not be conclusively compared. A roughly linear fall in TCR beta diversity per million T cells was seen with increasing age.

With respect to this clonotype: Its antigen is still unknown.

This clonotype originated in a woman in her thirties in good health. The chain joins TRBV19 to TRBJ2-5; the D gene is possibly TRBD2 (6 bases). The sequencing sample was made of blood. CDR3 loop: CAISAGRRDEQETQYF. In nucleotides, the CDR3 is TGTGCCATCTCCGCGGGGCGACGGGACGAGCAAGAGACCCAGTACTTC.